Here is one TCR beta chain with its context. The antigen remains unidentified. This record comes from a study of cytomegalovirus exposure and HLA in healthy donors. The study's findings and limits: In all likelihood, a cluster of highly shared sequence variants was a sequencing artifact. Clonal expansion was found to be greater in HLA-associated TCR beta chains than in equally common others in a later analysis.

PCR used 60 Vbeta primers and 13 Jbeta primers. The protocol was immunoSEQ multiplex PCR, while the TCRdb copy is restricted to in-frame clones and leaves out a portion. The sample consists of roughly 230,000 clones, around 90% of them appearing once. This TCR came from a girl aged 2-10 years in good health and CMV-seronegative. The material sequenced was PBMCs.

The CDR3 DNA reads TGTGCCAGCAGCGGACAGGGGGCCTCCTACAATGAGCAGTTCTTC. This encodes CASSGQGASYNEQFF. The chain carries TRBV6-6 and TRBJ2-1, with 11 bases that match TRBD1. The CDR3 is 15 amino acids. The trim removed 6 bases at V and 0 bases at J, leaving 1 base unmatched. Germline CDR1 reads MNHNY; CDR2 reads SVGAGI (reference sequence).